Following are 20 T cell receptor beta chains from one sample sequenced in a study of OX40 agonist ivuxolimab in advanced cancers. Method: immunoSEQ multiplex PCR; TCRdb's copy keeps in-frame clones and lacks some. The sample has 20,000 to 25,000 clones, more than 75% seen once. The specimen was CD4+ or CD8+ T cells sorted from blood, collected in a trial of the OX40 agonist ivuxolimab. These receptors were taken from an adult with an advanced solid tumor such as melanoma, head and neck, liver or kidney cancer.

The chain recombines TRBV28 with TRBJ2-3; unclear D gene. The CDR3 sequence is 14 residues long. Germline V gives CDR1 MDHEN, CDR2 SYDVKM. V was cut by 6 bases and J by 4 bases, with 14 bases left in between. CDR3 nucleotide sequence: TGTGCCAGCAGCATTCTTTGGGTGTCAGATACGCAGTATTTT. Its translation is CASSILWVSDTQYF. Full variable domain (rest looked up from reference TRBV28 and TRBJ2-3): DVKVTQSSRYLVKRTGEKVFLECVQDMDHENMFWYRQDPGLGLRLIYFSYDVKMKEKGDIPEGYSVSREKKERFSLILESASTNQTSMYLCASSILWVSDTQYFGPGTRLTVL.

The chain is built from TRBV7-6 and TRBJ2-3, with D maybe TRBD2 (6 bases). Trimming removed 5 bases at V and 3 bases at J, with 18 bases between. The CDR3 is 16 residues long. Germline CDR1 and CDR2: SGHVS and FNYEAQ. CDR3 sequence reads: CASSPTGGSNTDTQYF. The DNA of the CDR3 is TGTGCCAGCAGCCCCACCGGAGGGAGTAATACAGATACGCAGTATTTT.

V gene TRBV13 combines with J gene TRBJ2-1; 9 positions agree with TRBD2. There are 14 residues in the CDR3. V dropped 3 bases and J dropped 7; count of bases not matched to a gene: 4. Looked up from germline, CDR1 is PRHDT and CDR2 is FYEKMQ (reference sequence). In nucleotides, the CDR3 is TGTGCCAGCAGCTTGGCGGGGGGGGCGAATGAGCAGTTCTTC. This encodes CASSLAGGANEQFF.

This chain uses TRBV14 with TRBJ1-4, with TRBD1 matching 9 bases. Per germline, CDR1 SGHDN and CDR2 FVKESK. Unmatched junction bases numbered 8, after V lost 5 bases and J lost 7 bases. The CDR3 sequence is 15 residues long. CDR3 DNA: TGTGCCAGCAGCAACTACAGGGGGCGCGTTGAAAAACTGTTTTTT. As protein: CASSNYRGRVEKLFF.

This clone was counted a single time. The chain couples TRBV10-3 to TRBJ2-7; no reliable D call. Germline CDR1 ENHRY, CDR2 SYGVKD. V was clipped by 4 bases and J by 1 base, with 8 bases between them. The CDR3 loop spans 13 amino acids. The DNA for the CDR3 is TGTGCCATCAGTGGTCGGCGGTCCTACGAGCAGTACTTC. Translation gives CAISGRRSYEQYF.

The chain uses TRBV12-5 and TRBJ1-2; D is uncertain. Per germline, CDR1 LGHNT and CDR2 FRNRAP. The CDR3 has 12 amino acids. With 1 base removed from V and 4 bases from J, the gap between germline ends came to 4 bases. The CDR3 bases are TGTGCTAGTGGTTTGGACAGCTATGGCTACACCTTC. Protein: CASGLDSYGYTF.

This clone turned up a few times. The CDR3 is CAIRNPRTGAEQYF. CDR3 coding DNA: TGTGCCATCAGGAACCCCCGGACAGGAGCCGAGCAGTACTTC. The V call is TRBV10-3, the J call TRBJ2-7; 7 bases line up with TRBD1. This CDR3 comprises 14 residues. Trimming cost V 6 bases and J 6 bases; bases outside gene matches: 11. Germline V lookup: CDR1 ENHRY, CDR2 SYGVKD.

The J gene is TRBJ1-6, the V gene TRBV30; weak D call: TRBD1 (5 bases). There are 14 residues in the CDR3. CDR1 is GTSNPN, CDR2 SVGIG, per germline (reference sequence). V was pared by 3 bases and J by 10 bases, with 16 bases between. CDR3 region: CAWSFDSSWSPLHF. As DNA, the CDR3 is TGTGCCTGGAGCTTTGACAGCTCGTGGTCACCCCTCCACTTT.

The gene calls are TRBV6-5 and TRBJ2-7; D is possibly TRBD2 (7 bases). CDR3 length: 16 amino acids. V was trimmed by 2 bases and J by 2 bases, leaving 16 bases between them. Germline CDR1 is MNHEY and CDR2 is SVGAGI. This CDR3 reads CASSYDSWGGTYEQYF. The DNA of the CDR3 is TGTGCCAGCAGTTACGACTCATGGGGGGGCACCTACGAGCAGTACTTC.

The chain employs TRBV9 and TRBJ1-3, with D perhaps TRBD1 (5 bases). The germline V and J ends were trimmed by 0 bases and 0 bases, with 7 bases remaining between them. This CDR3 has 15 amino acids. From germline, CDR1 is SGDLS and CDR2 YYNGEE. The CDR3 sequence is CASSVGTYSGNTIYF. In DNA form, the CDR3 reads TGTGCCAGCAGCGTAGGGACATACTCTGGAAACACCATATATTTT.

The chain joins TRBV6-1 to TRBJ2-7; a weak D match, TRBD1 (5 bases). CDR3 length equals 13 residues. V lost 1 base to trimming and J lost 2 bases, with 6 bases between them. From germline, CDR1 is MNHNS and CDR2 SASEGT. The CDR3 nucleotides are TGTGCCAGCAGTGAAGGACAGACCTACGAGCAGTACTTC. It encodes CASSEGQTYEQYF.

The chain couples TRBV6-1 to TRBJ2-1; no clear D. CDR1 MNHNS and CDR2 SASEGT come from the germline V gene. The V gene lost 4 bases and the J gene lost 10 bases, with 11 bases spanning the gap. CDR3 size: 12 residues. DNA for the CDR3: TGTGCCAGCAGTGTGTGGGGATTCGAGCAGTTCTTC. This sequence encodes CASSVWGFEQFF.

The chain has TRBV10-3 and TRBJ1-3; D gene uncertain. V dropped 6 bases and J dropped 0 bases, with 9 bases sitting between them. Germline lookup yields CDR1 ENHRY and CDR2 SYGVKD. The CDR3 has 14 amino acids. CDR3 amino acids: CAIRTISSGNTIYF. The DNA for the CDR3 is TGTGCCATCAGAACAATCTCCTCTGGAAACACCATATATTTT.

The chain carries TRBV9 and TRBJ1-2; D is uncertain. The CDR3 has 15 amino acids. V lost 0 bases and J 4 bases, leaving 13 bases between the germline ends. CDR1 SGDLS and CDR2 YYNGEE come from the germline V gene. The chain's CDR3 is CASSVATHSSYGYTF. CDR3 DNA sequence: TGTGCCAGCAGCGTAGCAACACACTCAAGCTATGGCTACACCTTC.

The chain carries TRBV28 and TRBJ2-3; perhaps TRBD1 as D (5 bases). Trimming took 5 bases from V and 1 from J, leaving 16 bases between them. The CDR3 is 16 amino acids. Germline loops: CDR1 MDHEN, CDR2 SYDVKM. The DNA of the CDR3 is TGTGCCAGCAGTCTTATAGGTCCCAGGGGCACAGATACGCAGTATTTT. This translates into CASSLIGPRGTDTQYF.

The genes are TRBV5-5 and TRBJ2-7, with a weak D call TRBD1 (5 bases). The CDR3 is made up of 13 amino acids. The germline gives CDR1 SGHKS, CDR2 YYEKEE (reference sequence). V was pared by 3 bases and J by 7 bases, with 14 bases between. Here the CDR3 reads CASSSDIPTEQYF. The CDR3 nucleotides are TGTGCCAGCAGCTCGGACATTCCCACGGAGCAGTACTTC.

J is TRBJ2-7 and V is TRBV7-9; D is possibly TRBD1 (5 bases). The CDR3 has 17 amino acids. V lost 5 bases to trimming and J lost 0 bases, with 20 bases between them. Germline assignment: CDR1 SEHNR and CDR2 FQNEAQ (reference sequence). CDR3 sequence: CASSPPWVGVPSYEQYF. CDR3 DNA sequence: TGTGCCAGCAGCCCTCCTTGGGTAGGGGTCCCCTCCTACGAGCAGTACTTC. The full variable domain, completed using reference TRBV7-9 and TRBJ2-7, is DTGVSQNPRHKITKRGQNVTFRCDPISEHNRLYWYRQTLGQGPEFLTYFQNEAQLEKSRLLSDRFSAERPKGSFSTLEIQRTEQGDSAMYLCASSPPWVGVPSYEQYFGPGTRLTVT.

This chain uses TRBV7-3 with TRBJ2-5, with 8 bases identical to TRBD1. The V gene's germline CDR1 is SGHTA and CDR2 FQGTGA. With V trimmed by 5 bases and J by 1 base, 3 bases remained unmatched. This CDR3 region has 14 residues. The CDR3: CASSQTGGQETQYF. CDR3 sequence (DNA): TGTGCCAGCAGCCAAACAGGGGGCCAAGAGACCCAGTACTTC.

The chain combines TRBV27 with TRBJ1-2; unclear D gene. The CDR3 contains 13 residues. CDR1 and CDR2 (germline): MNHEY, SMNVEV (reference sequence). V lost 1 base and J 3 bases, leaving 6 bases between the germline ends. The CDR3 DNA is TGTGCCAGCAGTTTATTGGCAGACTATGGCTACACCTTC. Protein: CASSLLADYGYTF.

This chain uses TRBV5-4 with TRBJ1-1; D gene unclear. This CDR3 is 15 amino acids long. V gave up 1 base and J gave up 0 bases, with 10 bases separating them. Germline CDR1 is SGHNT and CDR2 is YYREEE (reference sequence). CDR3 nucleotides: TGTGCCAGCAGCTTGTTGGCGGAGATGAACACTGAAGCTTTCTTT. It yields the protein CASSLLAEMNTEAFF.